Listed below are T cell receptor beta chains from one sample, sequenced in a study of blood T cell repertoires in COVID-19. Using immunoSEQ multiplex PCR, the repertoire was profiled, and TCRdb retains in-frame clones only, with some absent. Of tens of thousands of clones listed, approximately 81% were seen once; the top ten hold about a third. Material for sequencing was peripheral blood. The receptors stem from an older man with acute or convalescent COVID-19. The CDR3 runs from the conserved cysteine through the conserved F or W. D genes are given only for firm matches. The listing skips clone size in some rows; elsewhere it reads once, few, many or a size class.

CDR3aa: CASSRVGPLSDGYTF; CDR3nt: TGCGCCAGCAGCCGAGTAGGGCCTCTTAGCGATGGCTACACCTTC; abundance: few; v_gene: TRBV4-1; d_gene: .; j_gene: TRBJ1-2
CDR3aa: CASSPPNDRAGELFF; CDR3nt: TGTGCCAGCTCACCCCCGAATGACAGGGCCGGGGAGCTGTTTTTT; abundance: few; v_gene: TRBV18; d_gene: TRBD1; j_gene: TRBJ2-2
CDR3aa: CASTNAPLTDTQYF; CDR3nt: TGTGCCAGCACTAACGCCCCCCTAACAGATACGCAGTATTTT; abundance: .; v_gene: TRBV11-2; d_gene: .; j_gene: TRBJ2-3
CDR3aa: CASSFDRDFWTLHF; CDR3nt: TGTGCCAGCTCATTCGACAGGGACTTTTGGACCCTCCACTTT; abundance: .; v_gene: TRBV6-5; d_gene: TRBD1; j_gene: TRBJ1-6
CDR3aa: CASSRDPGGVTYNEQFF; CDR3nt: TGTGCCAGCAGCCGAGACCCCGGGGGGGTTACGTACAATGAGCAGTTCTTC; abundance: few; v_gene: TRBV3-1/TRBV3-2; d_gene: TRBD2; j_gene: TRBJ2-1
CDR3aa: CASSVVGHSTDTQYF; CDR3nt: TGTGCCAGCAGCGTAGTGGGGCACAGCACAGATACGCAGTATTTT; abundance: few; v_gene: TRBV9; d_gene: .; j_gene: TRBJ2-3
CDR3aa: CASSPGTGGGQPQHF; CDR3nt: TGTGCCAGCTCACCCGGGACAGGGGGCGGGCAGCCCCAGCATTTT; abundance: .; v_gene: TRBV18; d_gene: TRBD1; j_gene: TRBJ1-5
CDR3aa: CASSQVLSGGGEQFF; CDR3nt: TGTGCCAGCAGCCAAGTCCTTAGTGGCGGGGGTGAGCAGTTCTTC; abundance: .; v_gene: TRBV4-2; d_gene: TRBD2; j_gene: TRBJ2-1
CDR3aa: CASSSQNEQFF; CDR3nt: TGTGCCAGCAGTTCCCAGAATGAGCAGTTCTTC; abundance: .; v_gene: TRBV2; d_gene: .; j_gene: TRBJ2-1
CDR3aa: CSVEAPGLQYF; CDR3nt: TGCAGCGTTGAAGCTCCGGGACTACAGTATTTT; abundance: .; v_gene: TRBV29-1; d_gene: TRBD2; j_gene: TRBJ2-3
CDR3aa: CASSPDWTGEQETQYF; CDR3nt: TGTGCCAGCAGCCCGGACTGGACAGGGGAACAAGAGACCCAGTACTTC; abundance: .; v_gene: TRBV7-9; d_gene: TRBD1; j_gene: TRBJ2-5
CDR3aa: CASSRTGERQPQHF; CDR3nt: TGTGCCAGCTCCCGGACGGGGGAAAGACAGCCCCAGCATTTT; abundance: .; v_gene: TRBV18; d_gene: .; j_gene: TRBJ1-5
CDR3aa: CASSQERGGLSGNTIYF; CDR3nt: TGTGCCAGCAGCCAAGAAAGGGGGGGGCTCTCTGGAAACACCATATATTTT; abundance: once; v_gene: TRBV4-2; d_gene: .; j_gene: TRBJ1-3
CDR3aa: CASSPDRDQPQHF; CDR3nt: TGTGCCAGTAGTCCGGACAGGGATCAGCCCCAGCATTTT; abundance: once; v_gene: TRBV19; d_gene: TRBD1; j_gene: TRBJ1-5
CDR3aa: CASGDRTVDEAFF; CDR3nt: TGTGCTAGTGGGGACAGGACCGTCGATGAAGCTTTCTTT; abundance: .; v_gene: TRBV12-5; d_gene: TRBD1; j_gene: TRBJ1-1
CDR3aa: CASSSGQGLNSPLHF; CDR3nt: TGTGCCAGCAGCTCGGGACAGGGGCTTAATTCACCCCTCCACTTT; abundance: .; v_gene: TRBV7-9; d_gene: TRBD1; j_gene: TRBJ1-6
CDR3aa: CASSPGTGALDEQYF; CDR3nt: TGTGCCAGCAGCCCCGGGACAGGGGCACTCGACGAGCAGTACTTC; abundance: once; v_gene: TRBV7-6; d_gene: TRBD1; j_gene: TRBJ2-7
CDR3aa: CASSLERDYNEQFF; CDR3nt: TGTGCCAGCAGCTTAGAGAGGGACTACAATGAGCAGTTCTTC; abundance: .; v_gene: TRBV7-8; d_gene: .; j_gene: TRBJ2-1
CDR3aa: CASSLVQAYSGNTIYF; CDR3nt: TGTGCCAGCAGCTTGGTCCAGGCCTACTCTGGAAACACCATATATTTT; abundance: .; v_gene: TRBV5-6; d_gene: .; j_gene: TRBJ1-3
CDR3aa: CASSSGGADTQYF; CDR3nt: TGTGCCAGCAGTTCTGGGGGGGCGGATACGCAGTATTTT; abundance: .; v_gene: TRBV11-3; d_gene: .; j_gene: TRBJ2-3
CDR3aa: CASSLLGSQPQHF; CDR3nt: TGTGCCAGCAGTTTATTAGGGAGCCAGCCCCAGCATTTT; abundance: .; v_gene: TRBV27; d_gene: .; j_gene: TRBJ1-5
CDR3aa: CASSTLPEAEQYF; CDR3nt: TGTGCCAGCAGCACACTTCCGGAGGCCGAGCAGTACTTC; abundance: .; v_gene: TRBV7-3; d_gene: .; j_gene: TRBJ2-7
CDR3aa: CASSQDSGNQPQHF; CDR3nt: TGCGCCAGCAGCCAAGATTCAGGCAATCAGCCCCAGCATTTT; abundance: .; v_gene: TRBV4-1; d_gene: .; j_gene: TRBJ1-5
CDR3aa: CASNVAGGLVTQYF; CDR3nt: TGTGCCAGCAATGTAGCGGGGGGGCTGGTTACGCAGTATTTT; abundance: .; v_gene: TRBV2; d_gene: TRBD2; j_gene: TRBJ2-3
CDR3aa: CASSTQGGNTGELFF; CDR3nt: TGTGCCAGCAGCACCCAGGGGGGTAACACCGGGGAGCTGTTTTTT; abundance: few; v_gene: TRBV7-6; d_gene: .; j_gene: TRBJ2-2
CDR3aa: CASSIATDRGQYF; CDR3nt: TGTGCCAGTAGTATAGCGACGGACAGGGGGCAGTACTTC; abundance: .; v_gene: TRBV19; d_gene: TRBD1; j_gene: TRBJ2-7
CDR3aa: CASSDLRGNGYTF; CDR3nt: TGCGCCAGCAGTGACCTCAGGGGGAACGGCTACACCTTC; abundance: .; v_gene: TRBV10-1; d_gene: TRBD1; j_gene: TRBJ1-2
CDR3aa: CSVVKGEEFGYEQYF; CDR3nt: TGCAGCGTTGTTAAAGGCGAGGAGTTCGGCTACGAGCAGTACTTC; abundance: once; v_gene: TRBV29-1; d_gene: .; j_gene: TRBJ2-7
CDR3aa: CASSPLGVNTEAFF; CDR3nt: TGTGCCAGCTCACCTTTGGGCGTAAACACTGAAGCTTTCTTT; abundance: few; v_gene: TRBV18; d_gene: .; j_gene: TRBJ1-1
CDR3aa: CASSSTDRTPLGYTF; CDR3nt: TGTGCCAGCAGCTCAACGGACAGGACCCCTCTGGGCTACACCTTC; abundance: .; v_gene: TRBV7-8; d_gene: TRBD1; j_gene: TRBJ1-2
CDR3aa: CASSLAGDYGYTF; CDR3nt: TGTGCCAGTAGCCTTGCAGGGGACTATGGCTACACCTTC; abundance: .; v_gene: TRBV19; d_gene: .; j_gene: TRBJ1-2
CDR3aa: CASSGSGSDTDTQYF; CDR3nt: TGTGCCAGCAGCGGGAGCGGGTCAGACACAGATACGCAGTATTTT; abundance: .; v_gene: TRBV11-3; d_gene: .; j_gene: TRBJ2-3
CDR3aa: CASGSSGAGGTQYF; CDR3nt: TGTGCCAGCGGTAGTAGCGGGGCAGGGGGTACGCAGTATTTT; abundance: .; v_gene: TRBV3-1/TRBV3-2; d_gene: .; j_gene: TRBJ2-3
CDR3aa: CASTTLDRGQSGKDEQFF; CDR3nt: TGTGCCAGCACCACTTTGGACAGGGGGCAGAGCGGAAAAGATGAGCAGTTCTTC; abundance: .; v_gene: TRBV9; d_gene: TRBD1; j_gene: TRBJ2-1
CDR3aa: CASSPGDSYGYTF; CDR3nt: TGTGCCAGCAGTCCAGGGGATTCCTATGGCTACACCTTC; abundance: .; v_gene: TRBV6-6; d_gene: .; j_gene: TRBJ1-2
CDR3aa: CASSVGGGAYEQYF; CDR3nt: TGTGCCAGCAGCGTCGGCGGGGGGGCCTACGAGCAGTACTTC; abundance: .; v_gene: TRBV9; d_gene: TRBD2; j_gene: TRBJ2-7
CDR3aa: CASSIADTQYF; CDR3nt: TGTGCCAGCTCCATAGCAGATACGCAGTATTTT; abundance: .; v_gene: TRBV6-5; d_gene: .; j_gene: TRBJ2-3
CDR3aa: CASSLISGGFNEQFF; CDR3nt: TGTGCCAGCAGCTTAATTAGCGGGGGCTTCAATGAGCAGTTCTTC; abundance: .; v_gene: TRBV7-3; d_gene: TRBD2; j_gene: TRBJ2-1
CDR3aa: CASSTVADRGRSYEQYF; CDR3nt: TGTGCCAGCAGCACCGTCGCGGACAGGGGGAGGTCCTACGAGCAGTACTTC; abundance: few; v_gene: TRBV21-1; d_gene: .; j_gene: TRBJ2-7
CDR3aa: CASSLDLPASGTDTQYF; CDR3nt: TGTGCCAGCAGCTTAGATCTTCCCGCTAGCGGCACAGATACGCAGTATTTT; abundance: once; v_gene: TRBV11-2; d_gene: .; j_gene: TRBJ2-3
CDR3aa: CASKAEGAKNQPQHF; CDR3nt: TGTGCCAGCAAGGCGGAGGGGGCCAAGAATCAGCCCCAGCATTTT; abundance: .; v_gene: TRBV2; d_gene: TRBD1; j_gene: TRBJ1-5
CDR3aa: CASIPSGGQGANEQFF; CDR3nt: TGCGCCAGCATCCCGAGTGGGGGACAGGGGGCCAATGAGCAGTTCTTC; abundance: .; v_gene: TRBV5-1; d_gene: TRBD1; j_gene: TRBJ2-1
CDR3aa: CASSRAGRGPDNEQFF; CDR3nt: TGTGCCAGCAGCCGAGCTGGGCGGGGGCCAGACAATGAGCAGTTCTTC; abundance: .; v_gene: TRBV9; d_gene: .; j_gene: TRBJ2-1
CDR3aa: CASSPGGNTEAFF; CDR3nt: TGTGCCAGCAGCCCAGGGGGGAACACTGAAGCTTTCTTT; abundance: once; v_gene: TRBV11-3; d_gene: TRBD1; j_gene: TRBJ1-1
CDR3aa: CASSQNPGFEQYF; CDR3nt: TGCGCCAGCAGCCAGAACCCAGGGTTTGAGCAGTACTTC; abundance: .; v_gene: TRBV4-1; d_gene: .; j_gene: TRBJ2-7
CDR3aa: CASSPGGANYGYTF; CDR3nt: TGTGCCAGCAGTCCAGGGGGAGCTAACTATGGCTACACCTTC; abundance: .; v_gene: TRBV7-3; d_gene: TRBD1; j_gene: TRBJ1-2
CDR3aa: CASSQESGRETQYF; CDR3nt: TGTGCCAGCAGCCAAGAAAGCGGTCGGGAGACCCAGTACTTC; abundance: .; v_gene: TRBV4-2; d_gene: .; j_gene: TRBJ2-5
CDR3aa: CASNPLGLAGDNEQFF; CDR3nt: TGTGCCAGCAACCCATTGGGGCTAGCGGGGGACAATGAGCAGTTCTTC; abundance: .; v_gene: TRBV27; d_gene: TRBD2; j_gene: TRBJ2-1